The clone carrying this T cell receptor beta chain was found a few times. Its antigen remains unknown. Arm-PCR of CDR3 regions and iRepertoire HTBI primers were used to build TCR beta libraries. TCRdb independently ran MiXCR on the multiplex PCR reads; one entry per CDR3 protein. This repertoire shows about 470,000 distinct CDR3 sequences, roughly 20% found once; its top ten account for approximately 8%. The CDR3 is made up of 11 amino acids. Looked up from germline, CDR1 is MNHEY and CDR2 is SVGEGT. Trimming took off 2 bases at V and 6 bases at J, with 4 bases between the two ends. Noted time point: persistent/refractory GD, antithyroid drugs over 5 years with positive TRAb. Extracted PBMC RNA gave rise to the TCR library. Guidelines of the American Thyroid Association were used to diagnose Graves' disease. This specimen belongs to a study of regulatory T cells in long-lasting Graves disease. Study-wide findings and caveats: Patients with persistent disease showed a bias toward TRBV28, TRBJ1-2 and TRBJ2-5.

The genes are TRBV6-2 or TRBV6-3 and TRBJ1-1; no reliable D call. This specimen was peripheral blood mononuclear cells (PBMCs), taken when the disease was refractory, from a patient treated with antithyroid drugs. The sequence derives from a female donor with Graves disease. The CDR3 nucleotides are TGTGCCAGCAGTTACCCCGCTGAAGCTTTCTTT. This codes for CASSYPAEAFF.